This is a list of T cell receptor beta chains from one sample in a study of graft-versus-host responses after intestinal transplantation. The method was immunoSEQ multiplex PCR; TCRdb's version includes in-frame clones alone and lacks a portion of them. The profile shows over 100,000 clones, roughly 91% of them singletons. These receptors' antigens are unknown. Sequences were derived from unstimulated CD4+ T cells sorted from spleen or lymph node cells, sampled before intestinal transplant. The receptors shown here come from a human donor who received an intestinal transplant. The CDR3 runs from the conserved cysteine through the conserved F or W. The D gene is left open where the match is weak. The size entry is marked missing in some rows and otherwise reads once, few, many or a size class.

J gene	V gene	D gene	clone size	CDR3 protein	CDR3 DNA
TRBJ2-2	TRBV30	NA	NA	CAWKMGSADTGELFF	TGTGCCTGGAAAATGGGTAGCGCGGACACCGGGGAGCTGTTTTTT
TRBJ2-7	TRBV2	TRBD2	NA	CASTGTSVFREQYF	TGTGCCAGCACGGGGACTAGCGTTTTCCGGGAGCAGTACTTC
TRBJ1-5	TRBV19	TRBD1	NA	CASSETTGTGTNQPQHF	TGTGCCAGTAGCGAGACAACTGGGACAGGGACCAATCAGCCCCAGCATTTT
TRBJ2-1	TRBV28	NA	once	CASSLIQGGINEQFF	TGTGCCAGCAGTTTAATCCAGGGGGGTATCAATGAGCAGTTCTTC
TRBJ2-7	TRBV10-3	TRBD2	NA	CAIRSPLAGENEQYF	TGTGCCATCAGATCCCCGCTAGCGGGAGAGAACGAGCAGTACTTC
TRBJ2-7	TRBV6-5	NA	once	CASSSRTVNYEQYF	TGTGCCAGCAGTTCTAGGACAGTTAACTACGAGCAGTACTTC
TRBJ2-1	TRBV7-3	TRBD2	NA	CASSLIGLAGVPYNEQFF	TGTGCCAGCAGCTTAATAGGGCTAGCGGGAGTCCCCTACAATGAGCAGTTCTTC
TRBJ2-4	TRBV19	NA	NA	CASREIASRNIQYF	TGTGCCAGTAGAGAAATAGCTAGCCGAAACATTCAGTACTTC
TRBJ2-3	TRBV30	TRBD2	NA	CAWRWGLAGSTDTQYF	TGTGCCTGGAGGTGGGGTCTAGCGGGCAGCACAGATACGCAGTATTTT
TRBJ2-7	TRBV28	TRBD1	NA	CASSDRGRGYEQYF	TGTGCCAGCAGCGACAGGGGCCGGGGGTACGAGCAGTACTTC
TRBJ2-1	TRBV10-1	NA	NA	CASSESVREQFF	TGCGCCAGCAGTGAGTCGGTACGTGAGCAGTTCTTC
TRBJ2-3	TRBV5-8	NA	once	CASSLEGYTDTQYF	TGTGCCAGCAGCTTGGAAGGGTACACAGATACGCAGTATTTT
TRBJ1-2	TRBV5-5	TRBD1	NA	CASSLRATGVSWGYTF	TGTGCCAGCAGCTTGAGGGCTACAGGGGTTTCATGGGGCTACACCTTC
TRBJ2-5	TRBV5-1	TRBD2	NA	CASSLGLAGVETQYF	TGCGCCAGCAGCTTAGGACTAGCGGGAGTGGAGACCCAGTACTTC